This T cell receptor (beta chain) appears in the sequencing data of a study of early stage breast cancer tumors. Whole-study findings and limits: Enriched TCRB sequences shared across patients were mostly commonly generated sequences. In about 90% of the 16 patients, blood comparison separated tumor from normal breast.

V lost 5 bases, J lost 2 bases, and 12 bases lay in between. CDR3 size: 14 residues. CDR1 is SGHTA and CDR2 is FQGNSA in the germline V gene. The data were produced by immunoSEQ multiplex PCR, yet TCRdb's version contains in-frame clones alone and is incomplete. The sample yields more than 60,000 clones, more than 60% seen once. In regard to this clone: The antigen remains unidentified.

This TCR was sampled from a person aged 55 to 70 with breast cancer. The sample taken for sequencing was blood. The rearrangement joins TRBV7-2 to TRBJ1-1; a possible D gene is TRBD1 (5 bases). For the CDR3, the DNA is TGTGCCAGCAGCGGGGGGGACTATAACACTGAAGCTTTCTTT. Protein: CASSGGDYNTEAFF.